This T cell receptor beta chain came from a study of blood T cells in healthy people across ages. Per sample, extraction of total RNA gave at least 6 micrograms in every case. To note about this clonotype: Its antigen is unidentified.

PCR was performed a second time for roughly 7 to 12 cycles using a sample-barcoded 5' primer and a J-beta primer mix. Researchers report that a template-switch adaptor with 12 random nucleotides tagged each cDNA molecule. TCRdb redid the calling of the 5' RACE reads with MiXCR, one entry per CDR3 protein. The sample consists of about 680,000 distinct CDR3 sequences, around half of them appearing once. Study-wide findings and caveats: In long-lived donors, naive CD4+ cell counts and diversity exceeded those of aged donors.

This receptor was obtained from a woman aged 60 to 75 in good health. The sample taken for sequencing was blood.

The CDR3 region is CASSLADRAGNEQYF. In DNA, the CDR3 is TGTGCCAGCAGCTTAGCCGACAGGGCGGGAAACGAGCAGTACTTC. The chain recombines TRBV7-2 with TRBJ2-5, with a weak D call TRBD1 (7 bases). The J call may be faulty, since TRBJ2-7 better matches the DNA end. The CDR3 covers 15 residues. Per germline, CDR1 SGHTA and CDR2 FQGNSA.